Listed here are 17 T cell receptor beta chains from one sample, sequenced in a study of blood T cell repertoires in COVID-19. The repertoire was sequenced with immunoSEQ multiplex PCR; TCRdb's copy has only in-frame clones and lacks some. Among about 440,000 clones listed, less than 95% were seen once. Sequenced material: PBMCs or T cells enriched from blood (not recorded which). Source of these receptors: a man aged 18 to 29 who had recovered from COVID-19.

This clone has a single count. The genes are TRBV28 and TRBJ2-1; 11 bases fit TRBD1. From germline, CDR1 is MDHEN and CDR2 SYDVKM. The CDR3 loop spans 15 amino acids. The V segment lost 4 bases and the J segment 7 bases; nucleotides outside the gene matches: 6. The CDR3 DNA is TGTGCCAGCAGTTCGGGGACAGGGGGGATAAATGAGCAGTTCTTC. Amino acids: CASSSGTGGINEQFF.

This chain uses TRBV12-2 with TRBJ2-1; the table's D call of TRBD2 was not tested on the DNA. TRBV12-2 is annotated as a pseudogene. This CDR3 has 13 residues. This chain's CDR3 is CASAFGEFSEQFF. CDR3 DNA: TGTGCTTCAGCTTTCGGGGAGTTCAGTGAGCAGTTCTTC.

The V and J genes are TRBV2 and TRBJ2-1; 8 positions agree with TRBD2. The germline gives CDR1 SNHLY, CDR2 FYNNEI. This CDR3 spans 15 amino acids. V lost 6 bases, J lost 1 base, and 5 bases stayed unmatched. The CDR3 here is CASRGSGVSYNEQFF. CDR3 nucleotide sequence: TGTGCCAGCAGGGGTAGCGGGGTTTCCTACAATGAGCAGTTCTTC.

This clone came up a few times. The chain couples TRBV6-4 to TRBJ1-5; D gene ambiguous. This CDR3 has 13 amino acids. V was trimmed by 4 bases and J by 3 bases, leaving 7 bases between them. Germline V gene lookup returns CDR1 MRHNA and CDR2 SNTAGT. CDR3 loop: CASSVEVNQPQHF. The CDR3 DNA follows: TGTGCCAGCAGTGTGGAGGTCAATCAGCCCCAGCATTTT.

Only one count was recorded for this clone. The J gene is TRBJ1-2, the V gene TRBV20-1; TRBD1 matches at 7 bases. This CDR3 region has 11 residues. Germline assignment: CDR1 DFQATT and CDR2 SNEGSKA (reference sequence). Trimming removed 4 bases from V and 6 bases from J; junction bases left unmatched: 2. CDR3 nucleotide sequence: TGCAGTGCTACGACAGGGCATGGCTACACCTTC. Translated, it gives CSATTGHGYTF.

V is TRBV5-4 and J is TRBJ1-5; 9 bases align to TRBD1. CDR3 length: 14 amino acids. After removal of 2 bases from V and 6 bases from J, the junction contained 3 bases not matched to a gene. Germline values: CDR1 SGHNT, CDR2 YYREEE (reference sequence). The CDR3 DNA reads TGTGCCAGCAGCTTACAGGGGGCGGGTCAGCCCCAGCATTTT. Its translation is CASSLQGAGQPQHF.

This clone was seen just once. The rearrangement uses TRBV27 and TRBJ1-3, with 9 bases matching TRBD1. This CDR3 has 21 residues. V gave up 5 bases and J gave up 4 bases; unmatched junction bases: 24. The germline CDR1 and CDR2 sequences are MNHEY and SMNVEV (reference sequence). CDR3 amino acids: CASSPRGAGQGNVKAGNTIYF. As DNA, the CDR3 is TGTGCCAGCAGTCCACGCGGGGCGGGACAGGGAAATGTGAAAGCCGGAAACACCATATATTTT.

The CDR3 bases are TGTGCCAACTCGGAGGGCGGTAGCAATCAGCCCCAGCATTTT. The encoded protein is CANSEGGSNQPQHF. This chain joins TRBV28 and TRBJ1-5; D is undetermined. Per germline, CDR1 MDHEN and CDR2 SYDVKM. The CDR3 has 14 residues. Trimming cost V 10 bases and J 0 bases, with 13 bases left between them.

CDR3 DNA: TGTGCCACCAGTGATCGGCAGGGGAGAAATGAAAAACTGTTTTTT. Its protein is CATSDRQGRNEKLFF. The V gene is TRBV24-1, the J gene TRBJ1-4, with TRBD1 as a possible D gene (6 bases). Germline CDR1 KGHDR, CDR2 SFDVKD. The CDR3 totals 15 residues. The V end was cut by 3 bases, the J end by 5 bases, with 12 bases between.

The V gene is TRBV12-3 or TRBV12-4, the J gene TRBJ1-1; D is perhaps TRBD1 (6 bases). Between the trimmed V and J ends, which lost 5 bases and 11 bases, there was a span of 18 bases. The CDR3 sequence is 13 residues long. In nucleotides, the CDR3 is TGTGCCAGCAGTGATCTGACAGGTTTGAGCGCTTTCTTT. Translating gives CASSDLTGLSAFF.

The rearrangement uses TRBV28 and TRBJ1-1; 8 positions agree with TRBD1. Trimming removed 8 bases from V and 11 bases from J; junction bases left unmatched: 13. The CDR3 spans 13 residues. The germline V gene has CDR1 MDHEN and CDR2 SYDVKM. The CDR3 region is CASVSGQGTVAFF. The CDR3 nucleotides read TGTGCCAGCGTCTCCGGACAGGGTACGGTTGCTTTCTTT.

CDR3: CARSVLREGYEQYF. CDR3 coding DNA: TGTGCCAGAAGCGTCTTGAGGGAGGGCTACGAGCAGTACTTC. J is TRBJ2-7 and V is TRBV5-3, with 7 bases that match TRBD2. TRBV5-3 carries the ORF label, with uncertain function. Germline trimming cut 4 bases from V and 3 bases from J; bases unmatched to any gene: 7. The CDR3 sequence is 14 residues long.

V is TRBV18 and J is TRBJ1-4, with unresolved D. Germline V gives CDR1 KGHSH, CDR2 LQKENI. V was shortened by 3 bases and J by 7 bases, with 9 bases between the two germline ends. CDR3 size: 13 residues. For the CDR3, the DNA is TGTGCCAGCTCACCCGGAGTTTTTGAAAAACTGTTTTTT. Residues: CASSPGVFEKLFF.

This chain joins TRBV3-1 (or the pseudogene TRBV3-2) and TRBJ1-3, with 9 bases matching TRBD1. V lost 6 bases and J lost 4; bases outside the gene matches: 7. This CDR3 region has 15 residues. CDR1 and CDR2 from the germline V gene are LGHDT and YNNKEL (reference sequence). DNA of the CDR3: TGTGCCAGCAGTCGTGGACAGGGGATAGGAAACACCATATATTTT. Amino acids: CASSRGQGIGNTIYF.

The rearrangement links TRBV7-9 to TRBJ1-6; the match to TRBD1 covers 7 bases. Germline CDR1 is SEHNR and CDR2 is FQNEAQ (reference sequence). The CDR3 consists of 14 residues. V lost 7 bases to trimming and J lost 8 bases; unmatched junction nucleotides: 8. This chain's CDR3 is CASTKTGMDSPLHF. For the CDR3, the DNA is TGTGCCAGCACCAAGACAGGGATGGATTCACCCCTCCACTTT.

The chain recombines TRBV14 with TRBJ2-6; TRBD1 matches 7 bases. The CDR3 contains 16 residues. The V and J ends lost 6 bases and 7 bases, in that order; junction bases with no gene match: 12. Germline assignment: CDR1 SGHDN and CDR2 FVKESK. CDR3 region: CASRINRGVGANVLTF. DNA of the CDR3: TGTGCCAGCAGAATTAACAGGGGCGTGGGAGCCAACGTCCTGACTTTC.

The chain links TRBV7-7 to TRBJ2-2; D possibly corresponds to TRBD1 (6 bases). V lost 1 base and J lost 6, with 15 bases in between. CDR1 is SSHAT and CDR2 is FNYEAQ in the germline V gene (reference sequence). The CDR3 contains 16 residues. CDR3: CASSLGGPPVPGELFF. CDR3 nucleotides: TGTGCCAGCAGCTTAGGGGGGCCGCCGGTCCCCGGGGAGCTGTTTTTT.